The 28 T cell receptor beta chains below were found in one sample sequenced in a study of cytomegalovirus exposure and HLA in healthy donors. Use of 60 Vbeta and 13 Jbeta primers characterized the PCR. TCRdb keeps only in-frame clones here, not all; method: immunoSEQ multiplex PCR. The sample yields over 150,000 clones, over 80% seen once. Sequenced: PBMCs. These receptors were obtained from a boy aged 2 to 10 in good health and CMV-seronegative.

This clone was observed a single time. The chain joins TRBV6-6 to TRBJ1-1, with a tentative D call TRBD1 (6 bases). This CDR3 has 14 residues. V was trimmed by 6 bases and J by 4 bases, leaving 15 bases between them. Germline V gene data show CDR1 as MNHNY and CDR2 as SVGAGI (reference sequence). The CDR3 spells CASRNPGEGTEAFF. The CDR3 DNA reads TGTGCCAGCAGAAACCCAGGGGAAGGCACTGAAGCTTTCTTT.

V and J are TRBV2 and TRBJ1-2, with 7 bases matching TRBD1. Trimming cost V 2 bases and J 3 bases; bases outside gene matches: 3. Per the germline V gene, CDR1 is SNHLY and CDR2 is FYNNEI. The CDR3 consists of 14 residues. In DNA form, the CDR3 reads TGTGCCAGCAGTGAATCAGGGGGAGACTATGGCTACACCTTC. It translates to CASSESGGDYGYTF.

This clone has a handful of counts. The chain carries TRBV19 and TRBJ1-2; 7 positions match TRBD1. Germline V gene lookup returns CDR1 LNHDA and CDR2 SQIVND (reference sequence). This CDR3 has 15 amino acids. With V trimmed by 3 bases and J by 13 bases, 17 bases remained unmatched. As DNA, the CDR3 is TGTGCCAGTAGTATCCTCTTTTTCGATTCGACAGGGTGCACCTTC. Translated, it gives CASSILFFDSTGCTF.

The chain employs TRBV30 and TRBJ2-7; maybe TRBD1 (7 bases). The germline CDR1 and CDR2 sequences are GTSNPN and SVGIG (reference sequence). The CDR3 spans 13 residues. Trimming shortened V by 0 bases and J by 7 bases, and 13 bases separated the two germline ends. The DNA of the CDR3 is TGTGCCTGGAGTGTACGGCCAGGGGGGGAGCAGTACTTC. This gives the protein CAWSVRPGGEQYF.

CDR3 residues: CASSEQGRVRQETQYF. CDR3 DNA: TGTGCCAGCAGTGAACAGGGGAGAGTGAGGCAAGAGACCCAGTACTTC. The V and J genes are TRBV25-1 and TRBJ2-5, with D perhaps TRBD1 (6 bases). Trimming pared 2 bases from V and 2 bases from J, leaving 15 bases between. There are 16 residues in the CDR3. Germline V gene sequence: CDR1 MGHDK, CDR2 SYGVNS. The full variable domain, completed using reference TRBV25-1 and TRBJ2-5, is EADIYQTPRYLVIGTGKKITLECSQTMGHDKMYWYQQDPGMELHLIHYSYGVNSTEKGDLSSESTVSRIRTEHFPLTLESARPSHTSQYLCASSEQGRVRQETQYFGPGTRLLVL.

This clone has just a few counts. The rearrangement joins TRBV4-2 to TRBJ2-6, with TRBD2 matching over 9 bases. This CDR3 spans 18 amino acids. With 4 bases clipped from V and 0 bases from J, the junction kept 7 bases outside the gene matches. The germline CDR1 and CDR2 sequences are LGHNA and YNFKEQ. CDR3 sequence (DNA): TGTGCCAGCAGCCGTGTCCTAGCGGGACTCTCTGGGGCCAACGTCCTGACTTTC. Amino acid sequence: CASSRVLAGLSGANVLTF.

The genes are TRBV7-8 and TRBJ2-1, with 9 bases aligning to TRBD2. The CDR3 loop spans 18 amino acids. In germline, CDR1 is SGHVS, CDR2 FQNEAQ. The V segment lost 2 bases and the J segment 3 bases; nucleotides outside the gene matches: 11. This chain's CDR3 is CASSLPPPASGIYNEQFF. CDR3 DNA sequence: TGTGCCAGCAGCTTACCTCCCCCAGCTAGCGGGATCTACAATGAGCAGTTCTTC.

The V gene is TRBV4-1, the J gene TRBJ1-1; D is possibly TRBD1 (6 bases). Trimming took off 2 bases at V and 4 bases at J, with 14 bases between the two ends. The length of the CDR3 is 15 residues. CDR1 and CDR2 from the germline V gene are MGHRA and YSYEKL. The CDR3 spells CASSQPRTVSTEAFF. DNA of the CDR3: TGCGCCAGCAGCCAACCGCGGACAGTATCCACTGAAGCTTTCTTT.

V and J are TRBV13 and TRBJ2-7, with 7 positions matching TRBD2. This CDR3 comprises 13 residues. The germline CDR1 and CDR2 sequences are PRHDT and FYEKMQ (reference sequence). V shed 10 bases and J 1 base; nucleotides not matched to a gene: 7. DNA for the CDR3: TGTGCCACCACTCGGCGGGGGTCCTACGAGCAGTACGTC. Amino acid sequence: CATTRRGSYEQYV.

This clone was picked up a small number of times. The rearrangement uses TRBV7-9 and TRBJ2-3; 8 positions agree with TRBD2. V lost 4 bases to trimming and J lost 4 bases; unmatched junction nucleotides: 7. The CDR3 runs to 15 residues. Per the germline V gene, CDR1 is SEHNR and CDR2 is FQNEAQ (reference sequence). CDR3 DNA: TGTGCCAGCAGCTCAATAGCGGGATTCCCAGATACGCAGTATTTT. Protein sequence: CASSSIAGFPDTQYF.

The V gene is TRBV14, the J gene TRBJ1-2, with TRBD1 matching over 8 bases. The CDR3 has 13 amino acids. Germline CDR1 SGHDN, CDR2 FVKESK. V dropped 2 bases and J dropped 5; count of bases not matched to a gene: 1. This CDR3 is CASSQHRGYGYTF. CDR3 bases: TGTGCCAGCAGCCAACACAGGGGGTATGGCTACACCTTC.

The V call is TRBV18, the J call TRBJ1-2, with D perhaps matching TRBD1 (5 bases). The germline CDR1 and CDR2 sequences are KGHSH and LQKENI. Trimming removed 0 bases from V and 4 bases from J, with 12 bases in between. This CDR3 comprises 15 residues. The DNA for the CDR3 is TGTGCCAGCTCACCACCGGTGCAGGGTATCTATGGCTACACCTTC. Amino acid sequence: CASSPPVQGIYGYTF.

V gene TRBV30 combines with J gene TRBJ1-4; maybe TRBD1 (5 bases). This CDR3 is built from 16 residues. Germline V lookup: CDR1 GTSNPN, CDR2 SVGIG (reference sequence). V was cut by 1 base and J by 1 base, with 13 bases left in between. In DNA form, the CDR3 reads TGTGCCTGGAGTGGCAGGGTGTCTTTAACTAATGAAAAACTGTTTTTT. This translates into CAWSGRVSLTNEKLFF.

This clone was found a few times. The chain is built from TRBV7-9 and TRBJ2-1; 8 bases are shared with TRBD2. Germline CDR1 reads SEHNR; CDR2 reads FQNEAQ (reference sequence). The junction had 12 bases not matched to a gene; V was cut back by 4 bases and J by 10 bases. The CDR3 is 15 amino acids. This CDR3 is CASSYPGLVEVEQFF. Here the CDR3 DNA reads TGTGCCAGCAGCTACCCGGGACTAGTCGAAGTCGAGCAGTTCTTC.

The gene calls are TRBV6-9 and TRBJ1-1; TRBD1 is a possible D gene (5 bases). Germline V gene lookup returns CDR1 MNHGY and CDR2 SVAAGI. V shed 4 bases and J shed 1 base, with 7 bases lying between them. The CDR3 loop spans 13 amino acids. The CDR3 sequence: CASSFGGNTEAFF. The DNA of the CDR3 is TGTGCCAGCAGTTTCGGGGGGAACACTGAAGCTTTCTTT.

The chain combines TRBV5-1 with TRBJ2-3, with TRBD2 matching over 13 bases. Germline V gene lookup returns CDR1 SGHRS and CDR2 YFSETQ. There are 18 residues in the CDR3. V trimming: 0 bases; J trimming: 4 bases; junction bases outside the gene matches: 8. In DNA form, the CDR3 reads TGCGCCAGCAGCTTGGAAGGGACTAGCGGGGTCATATCAGATACGCAGTATTTT. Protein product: CASSLEGTSGVISDTQYF.

The CDR3, as DNA: TGTGCCTGGAGTGTCTGCCGGAGCGGGAGGGCTTGCACCGGGGAGCTGTTTTTT. As protein: CAWSVCRSGRACTGELFF. The V and J genes are TRBV30 and TRBJ2-2; TRBD2 matches 10 bases. The junction had 11 bases not matched to a gene; V was cut back by 0 bases and J by 4 bases. The CDR3 spans 18 residues. Looked up from germline, CDR1 is GTSNPN and CDR2 is SVGIG (reference sequence).

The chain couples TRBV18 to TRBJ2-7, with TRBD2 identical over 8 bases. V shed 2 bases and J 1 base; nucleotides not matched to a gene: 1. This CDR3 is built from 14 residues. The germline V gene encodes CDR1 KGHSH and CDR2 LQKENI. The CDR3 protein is CASSPSGSSYEQYF. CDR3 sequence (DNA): TGTGCCAGCTCACCAAGCGGGAGTTCCTACGAGCAGTACTTC. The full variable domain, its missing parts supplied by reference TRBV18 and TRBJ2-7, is NAGVMQNPRHLVRRRGQEARLRCSPMKGHSHVYWYRQLPEEGLKFMVYLQKENIIDESGMPKERFSAEFPKEGPSILRIQQVVRGDSAAYFCASSPSGSSYEQYFGPGTRLTVT.

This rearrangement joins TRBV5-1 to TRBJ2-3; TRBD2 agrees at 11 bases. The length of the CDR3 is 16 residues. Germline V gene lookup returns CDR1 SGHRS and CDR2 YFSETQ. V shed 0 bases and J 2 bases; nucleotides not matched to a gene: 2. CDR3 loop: CASSLGLAGITDTQYF. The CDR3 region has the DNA TGCGCCAGCAGCTTGGGACTAGCGGGGATCACAGATACGCAGTATTTT.

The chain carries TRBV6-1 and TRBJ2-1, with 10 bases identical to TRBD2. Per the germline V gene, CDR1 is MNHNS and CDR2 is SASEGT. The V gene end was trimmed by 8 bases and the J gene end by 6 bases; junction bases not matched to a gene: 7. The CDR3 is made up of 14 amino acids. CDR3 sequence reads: CASQTSGEGNEQFF. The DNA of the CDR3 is TGTGCCAGCCAAACTAGCGGGGAGGGCAATGAGCAGTTCTTC.

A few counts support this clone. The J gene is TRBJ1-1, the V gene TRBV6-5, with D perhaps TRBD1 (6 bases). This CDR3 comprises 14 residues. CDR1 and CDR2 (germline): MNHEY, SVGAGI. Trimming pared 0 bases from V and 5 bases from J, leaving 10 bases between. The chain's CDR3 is CASSYSGGETEAFF. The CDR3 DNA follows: TGTGCCAGCAGTTACTCAGGGGGTGAGACTGAAGCTTTCTTT.

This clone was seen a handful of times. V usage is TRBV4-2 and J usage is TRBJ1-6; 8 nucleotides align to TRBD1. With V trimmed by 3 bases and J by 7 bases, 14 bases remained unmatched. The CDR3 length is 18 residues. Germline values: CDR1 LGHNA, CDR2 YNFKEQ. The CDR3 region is CASSHPNLQGQGNSPLHF. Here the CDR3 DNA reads TGTGCCAGCAGCCACCCGAATCTCCAAGGACAGGGCAATTCACCCCTCCACTTT.

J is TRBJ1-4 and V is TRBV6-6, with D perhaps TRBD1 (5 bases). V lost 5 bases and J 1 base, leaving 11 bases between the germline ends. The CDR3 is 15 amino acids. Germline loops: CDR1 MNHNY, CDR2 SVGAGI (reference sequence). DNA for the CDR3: TGTGCCAGCAGTAACCCCAGGGAAACTAATGAAAAACTGTTTTTT. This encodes CASSNPRETNEKLFF.

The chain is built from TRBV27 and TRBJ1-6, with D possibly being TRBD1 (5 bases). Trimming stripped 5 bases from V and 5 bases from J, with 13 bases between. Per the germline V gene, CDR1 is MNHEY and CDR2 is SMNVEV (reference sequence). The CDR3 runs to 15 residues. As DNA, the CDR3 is TGTGCCAGCAGTCTGCAGGGTATCCATAATTCACCCCTCCACTTT. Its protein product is CASSLQGIHNSPLHF.

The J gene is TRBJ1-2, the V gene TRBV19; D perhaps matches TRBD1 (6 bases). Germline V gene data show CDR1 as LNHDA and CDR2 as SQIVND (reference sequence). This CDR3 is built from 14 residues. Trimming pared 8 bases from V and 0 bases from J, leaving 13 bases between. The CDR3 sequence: CASQRQATNYGYTF. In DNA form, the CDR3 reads TGTGCCAGTCAAAGACAGGCAACTAACTATGGCTACACCTTC.

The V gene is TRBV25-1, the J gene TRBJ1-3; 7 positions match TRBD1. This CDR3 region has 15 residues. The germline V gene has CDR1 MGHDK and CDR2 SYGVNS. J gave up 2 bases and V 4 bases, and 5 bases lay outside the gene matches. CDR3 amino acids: CASSASDRAGNTIYF. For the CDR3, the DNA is TGTGCCAGCAGTGCTAGTGACAGGGCTGGAAACACCATATATTTT.

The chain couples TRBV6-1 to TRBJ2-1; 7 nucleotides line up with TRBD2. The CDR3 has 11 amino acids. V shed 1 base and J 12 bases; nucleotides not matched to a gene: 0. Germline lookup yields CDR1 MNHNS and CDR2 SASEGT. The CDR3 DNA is TGTGCCAGCAGTGAAGGGGGGGGGCAGTTCTTC. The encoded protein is CASSEGGGQFF.

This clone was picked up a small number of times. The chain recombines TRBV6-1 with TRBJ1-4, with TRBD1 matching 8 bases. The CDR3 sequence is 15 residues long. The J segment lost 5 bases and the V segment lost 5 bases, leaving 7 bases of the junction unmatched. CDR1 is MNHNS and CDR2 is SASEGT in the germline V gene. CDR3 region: CASSTGQGRNEKLFF. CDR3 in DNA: TGTGCCAGCAGTACTGGACAGGGTAGGAATGAAAAACTGTTTTTT.